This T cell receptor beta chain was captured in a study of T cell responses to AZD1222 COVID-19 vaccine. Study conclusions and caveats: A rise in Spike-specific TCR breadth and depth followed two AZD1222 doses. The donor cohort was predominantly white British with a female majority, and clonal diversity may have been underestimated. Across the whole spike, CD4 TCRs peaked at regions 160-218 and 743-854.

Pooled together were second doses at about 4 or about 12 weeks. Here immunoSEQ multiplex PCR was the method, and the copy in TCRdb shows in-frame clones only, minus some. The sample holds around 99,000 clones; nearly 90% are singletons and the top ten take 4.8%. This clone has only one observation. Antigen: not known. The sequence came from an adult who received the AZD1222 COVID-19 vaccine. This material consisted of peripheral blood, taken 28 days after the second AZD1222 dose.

This chain's CDR3 is CASRGSGGTEAFF. CDR3 in DNA: TGTGCCAGCAGGGGATCAGGGGGCACTGAAGCTTTCTTT. The chain carries TRBV6-5 and TRBJ1-1, with 7 positions matching TRBD1. The CDR3 contains 13 residues. The V and J ends lost 6 bases and 4 bases, in that order; junction bases with no gene match: 5. Germline values: CDR1 MNHEY, CDR2 SVGAGI.